This T cell receptor (beta chain) was recorded in a study of T cells in Graves' hyperthyroidism and ophthalmopathy. The CDR3 sequence is 14 residues long. Germline V gives CDR1 MGHDK, CDR2 SYGVNS. V gave up 5 bases and J gave up 9 bases, with 14 bases separating them. RNA transcripts yielded amplified TCR beta CDR3 regions. The primer set for the first-round RT-PCR of the TCR CDR3 was HTBI. One entry per CDR3 protein results from TCRdb running MiXCR on the multiplex PCR reads. Seen here are more than 550,000 distinct CDR3 sequences, nearly 45% observed once, and the top ten hold under 8.5%. The chain combines TRBV25-1 with TRBJ1-6; D is unclear. Sequenced sample: peripheral blood or thyroid tissue (not recorded which). The clonotype comes from an adult man with Graves' disease, either hyperthyroidism or ophthalmopathy (not recorded which). The CDR3: CASSYEWRSSPLHF. For the CDR3, the DNA is TGTGCCAGCAGTTACGAGTGGCGGAGTTCACCCCTCCACTTT. Looking up the rest from reference TRBV25-1 and TRBJ1-6 gives the full variable domain: EADIYQTPRYLVIGTGKKITLECSQTMGHDKMYWYQQDPGMELHLIHYSYGVNSTEKGDLSSESTVSRIRTEHFPLTLESARPSHTSQYLCASSYEWRSSPLHFGNGTRLTVT.